The rows below give T cell receptor beta chains drawn from one sample of a study of CD8 T cells in Susac syndrome. TCRdb called the immunoSEQ multiplex PCR reads again in MiXCR, with one record for every CDR3 protein. The sample lists about 69,000 distinct CDR3 sequences, 85% to 95% seen once, with about 0.25% in the top ten. The specimen sequenced was CD8+ T cells from PBMCs. Every receptor here comes from a human donor in good health. Each CDR3 is given with its conserved first and last residue. A D gene is named only where the DNA matches it firmly. Expanded clones are given a class, and other clones once, few, many or no size at all.

J gene | clone size | V gene | D gene | CDR3 DNA | CDR3 protein
TRBJ1-1 | NA | TRBV6-5 | NA | TGTGCCAGCGGGGGAGTCACTGAAGCTTTCTTT | CASGGVTEAFF
TRBJ2-5 | once | TRBV4-3 | TRBD2 | TGCGCCAGCAGCCAAATCGCTAGCGGGCAACAAGAGACCCAGTACTTC | CASSQIASGQQETQYF
TRBJ2-7 | NA | TRBV13 | NA | TGTGCCAGCAGCTTAACAGGAGCCTACGAGCAGTACTTC | CASSLTGAYEQYF
TRBJ2-2 | NA | TRBV3-1 | NA | TGTGCCAGCAGCTGGGTCACAGGGATGAACACCGGGGAGCTGTTTTTT | CASSWVTGMNTGELFF
TRBJ2-1 | NA | TRBV6-1 | NA | TGTGCCAGCAGATCGGCAGGAACTAACAATGAGCAGTTCTTC | CASRSAGTNNEQFF
TRBJ1-1 | NA | TRBV2 | NA | TGTGCCAGCGTAGACACTGAAGCTTTCTTT | CASVDTEAFF
TRBJ2-2 | NA | TRBV29-1 | NA | TGCAGCGCTGAAGGCGCTCGGGACACCGGGGAGCTGTTTTTT | CSAEGARDTGELFF
TRBJ2-3 | once | TRBV6-5 | TRBD2 | TGTGCCAGCAAGGCGGGGGAGTACACAGATACGCAGTATTTT | CASKAGEYTDTQYF
TRBJ2-2 | NA | TRBV14 | NA | TGTGCCAGCAGCCCCCTTGGGAGCGGGGAGCTGTTTTTT | CASSPLGSGELFF
TRBJ1-1 | NA | TRBV5-4 | TRBD1 | TGTGCCAGCAGCGCCCGGACAGGACACACTGAAGCTTTCTTT | CASSARTGHTEAFF
TRBJ2-4 | NA | TRBV20-1 | NA | TGCAGTGCTAGAGAGCAGCTGGAAAACATTCAGTACTTC | CSAREQLENIQYF
TRBJ2-3 | NA | TRBV7-9 | NA | TGTGCCAGCAGCCGATGGACAGATACGCAGTATTTT | CASSRWTDTQYF
TRBJ2-1 | NA | TRBV9 | NA | TGTGCCAGCAGCCCCCGGGGGCGGTCCTACAATGAGCAGTTCTTC | CASSPRGRSYNEQFF
TRBJ2-6 | once | TRBV4-3 | TRBD2 | TGCGCCAGCAGCCAAGCAATAGCGGGGTCTGGGGCCAACGTCCTGACTTTC | CASSQAIAGSGANVLTF
TRBJ1-6 | NA | TRBV10-3 | NA | TGTGCCATCAGTGATCTAAGCTTTACCCTCCACTTT | CAISDLSFTLHF
TRBJ2-5 | NA | TRBV5-6 | NA | TGTGCCAGCGCCCGGGGGGAGACCCAGTACTTC | CASARGETQYF
TRBJ1-5 | NA | TRBV12-3/TRBV12-4 | TRBD1 | TGTGCCAGCAGTTTCAGGGGGGAGCCCCAGCATTTT | CASSFRGEPQHF
TRBJ2-1 | NA | TRBV27 | NA | TGTGCCAGCAGTTTGGACGGGGGGCCGGGCGATGAGCAGTTCTTC | CASSLDGGPGDEQFF
TRBJ2-3 | NA | TRBV4-2 | TRBD2 | TGTGCCAGCAGCCCTTACGAGCGGGGGGACACAGATACGCAGTATTTT | CASSPYERGDTDTQYF
TRBJ2-7 | NA | TRBV28 | NA | TGTGCCAGCAGTTTGGGGACTTTCGAGCAGTACTTC | CASSLGTFEQYF
TRBJ1-2 | NA | TRBV5-1 | TRBD1 | TGCGCCAGCAGGCAGGACAGGGGGTTGATGCGTGGCTACACCTTC | CASRQDRGLMRGYTF
TRBJ1-5 | NA | TRBV19 | TRBD1 | TGTGCCAGTAATTCCCCATCGACAGGGGGCTTTAGCAATCAGCCCCAGCATTTT | CASNSPSTGGFSNQPQHF
TRBJ1-1 | NA | TRBV5-6 | NA | TGTGCCAGCAGCCGTCCGCCGGGGAGCACTGAAGCTTTCTTT | CASSRPPGSTEAFF
TRBJ2-1 | NA | TRBV2 | NA | TGTGCCAGCAGTGAAACAAAGTTGGATGAGCAGTTCTTC | CASSETKLDEQFF
TRBJ1-2 | NA | TRBV4-2 | NA | TGTGCCAGCAGCCCGGGAGGGTCTGGCTACACCTTC | CASSPGGSGYTF
TRBJ1-6 | NA | TRBV23-1 | TRBD1 | TGCGCCAGCAGTCAAGCCGGGACAGTAGATAATTCACCCCTCCACTTT | CASSQAGTVDNSPLHF
TRBJ2-3 | NA | TRBV4-1 | NA | TGCGCCAGCAGCCTACAGCCCGATTCAGATACGCAGTATTTT | CASSLQPDSDTQYF
TRBJ1-1 | once | TRBV7-3 | NA | TGTGCCAGCAGCCGGGGAGGATTGAACACTGAAGCTTTCTTT | CASSRGGLNTEAFF
TRBJ1-6 | NA | TRBV5-6 | NA | TGTGCCAGCAGCTTGGGGCAGCCCAATTCACCCCTCCACTTT | CASSLGQPNSPLHF